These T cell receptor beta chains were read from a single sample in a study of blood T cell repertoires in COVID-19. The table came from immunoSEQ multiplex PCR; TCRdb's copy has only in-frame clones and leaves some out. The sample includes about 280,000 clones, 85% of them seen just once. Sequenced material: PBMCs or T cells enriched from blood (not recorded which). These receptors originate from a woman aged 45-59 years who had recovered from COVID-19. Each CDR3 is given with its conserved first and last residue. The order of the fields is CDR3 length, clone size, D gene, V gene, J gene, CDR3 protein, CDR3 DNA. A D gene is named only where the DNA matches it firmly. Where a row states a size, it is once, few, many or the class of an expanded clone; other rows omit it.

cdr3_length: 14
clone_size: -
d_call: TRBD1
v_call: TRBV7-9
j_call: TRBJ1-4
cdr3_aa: CASSTGTGGEKLFF
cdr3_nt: TGTGCCAGCAGCACCGGGACAGGGGGCGAAAAACTGTTTTTT

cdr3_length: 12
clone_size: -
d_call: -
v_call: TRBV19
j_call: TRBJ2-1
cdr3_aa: CASSNQGNEQFF
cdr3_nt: TGTGCCAGTAGTAACCAGGGCAATGAGCAGTTCTTC

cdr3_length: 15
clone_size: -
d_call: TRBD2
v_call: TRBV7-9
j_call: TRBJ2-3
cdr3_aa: CASRQASGRSYTQYF
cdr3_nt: TGTGCCAGCAGACAAGCTAGCGGGAGGTCATATACGCAGTATTTT

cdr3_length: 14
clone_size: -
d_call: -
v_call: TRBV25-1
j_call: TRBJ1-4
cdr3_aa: CASTKRGTNEKLFF
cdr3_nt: TGTGCCAGCACAAAAAGGGGTACTAATGAAAAACTGTTTTTT

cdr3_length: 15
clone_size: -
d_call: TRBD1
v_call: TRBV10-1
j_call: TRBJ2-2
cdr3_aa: CASSPGTGNTGELFF
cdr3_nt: TGCGCCAGCAGTCCCGGGACAGGGAACACCGGGGAGCTGTTTTTT

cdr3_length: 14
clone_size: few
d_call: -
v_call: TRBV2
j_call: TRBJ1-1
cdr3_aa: CASSERALNTEAFF
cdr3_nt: TGTGCCAGCAGTGAGAGGGCGTTGAACACTGAAGCTTTCTTT

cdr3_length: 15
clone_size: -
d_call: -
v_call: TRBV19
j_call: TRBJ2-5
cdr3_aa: CASSFRDTPGETQYF
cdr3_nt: TGTGCCAGTAGCTTCAGGGACACCCCTGGGGAGACCCAGTACTTC

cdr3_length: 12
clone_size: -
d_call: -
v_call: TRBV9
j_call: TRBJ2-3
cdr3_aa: CASSVAGDTQYF
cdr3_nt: TGTGCCAGCAGCGTAGCGGGAGATACGCAGTATTTT

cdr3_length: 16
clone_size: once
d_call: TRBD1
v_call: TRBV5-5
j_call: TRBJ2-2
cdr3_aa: CASSGFRGLGTGELFF
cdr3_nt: TGTGCCAGCAGCGGGTTCAGGGGGCTAGGGACCGGGGAGCTGTTTTTT

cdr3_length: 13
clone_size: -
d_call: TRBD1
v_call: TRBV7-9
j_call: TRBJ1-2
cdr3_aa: CASSSRDRERYTF
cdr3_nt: TGTGCCAGCAGCTCCCGGGACAGGGAGAGATACACCTTC

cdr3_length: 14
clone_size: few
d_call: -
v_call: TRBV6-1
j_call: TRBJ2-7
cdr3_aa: CASSDPRLAYEQYF
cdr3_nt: TGTGCCAGCAGTGACCCTAGGCTAGCCTACGAGCAGTACTTC

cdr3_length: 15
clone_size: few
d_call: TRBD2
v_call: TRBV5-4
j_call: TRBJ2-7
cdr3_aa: CASSLSGGPTNEQYF
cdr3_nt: TGTGCCAGCAGCTTAAGCGGGGGGCCTACTAACGAGCAGTACTTC

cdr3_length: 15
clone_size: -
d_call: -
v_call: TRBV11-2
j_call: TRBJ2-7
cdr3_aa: CASSSLQGPNGEQYF
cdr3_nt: TGTGCCAGCAGCTCCCTACAGGGCCCGAACGGGGAGCAGTACTTC

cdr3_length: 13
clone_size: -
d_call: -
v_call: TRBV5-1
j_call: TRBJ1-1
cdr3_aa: CASSPRANTEAFF
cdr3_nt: TGCGCCAGCAGCCCGAGGGCGAACACTGAAGCTTTCTTT

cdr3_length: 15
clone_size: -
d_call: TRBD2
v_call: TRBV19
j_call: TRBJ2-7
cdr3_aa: CASTPASGSSYEQYF
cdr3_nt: TGTGCCAGTACCCCGGCCAGCGGGAGCTCCTACGAGCAGTACTTC

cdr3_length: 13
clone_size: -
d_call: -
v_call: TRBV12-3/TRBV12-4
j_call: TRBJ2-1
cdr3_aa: CASKRPQRNEQFF
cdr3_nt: TGTGCCAGCAAACGACCCCAGCGGAATGAGCAGTTCTTC

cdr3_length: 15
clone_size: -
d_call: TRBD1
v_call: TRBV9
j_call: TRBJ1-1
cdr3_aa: CASSPSTGGRSEAFF
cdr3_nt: TGTGCCAGCAGCCCGAGCACAGGGGGCCGGTCTGAAGCTTTCTTT

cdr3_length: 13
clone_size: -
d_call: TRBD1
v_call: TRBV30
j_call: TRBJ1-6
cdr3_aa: CASTRDRGAPLHF
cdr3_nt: TGTGCCTCGACCCGGGACAGGGGAGCACCCCTCCACTTT